The source of this TCR beta chain is a study of T cell responses to AZD1222 COVID-19 vaccine. Produced via immunoSEQ multiplex PCR; TCRdb's table is partial and in-frame only. The table has approximately 120,000 clones, approximately 90% seen once. The source material was peripheral blood, sampled on day 0 of AZD1222 vaccination. The receptor's source is an adult in good health.

The CDR3 coding sequence is TGTGCCAGCTCACGGGGGTCGCTCAGGGCCCACGAGCAGTACTTC. It encodes CASSRGSLRAHEQYF. J is TRBJ2-7 and V is TRBV18; TRBD1 or TRBD2 may be the D gene (5 bases each). The CDR3 contains 15 residues. Deletions cut 4 bases from V and 5 bases from J, with 18 bases between. The germline V gene encodes CDR1 KGHSH and CDR2 LQKENI. Together with reference TRBV18 and TRBJ2-7, the CDR3 gives the full variable domain: NAGVMQNPRHLVRRRGQEARLRCSPMKGHSHVYWYRQLPEEGLKFMVYLQKENIIDESGMPKERFSAEFPKEGPSILRIQQVVRGDSAAYFCASSRGSLRAHEQYFGPGTRLTVT.